This entry lists 32 T cell receptor beta chains sequenced from one sample in a study of Tregs in tolerant kidney transplant recipients. Generated by immunoSEQ multiplex PCR, the TCRdb table keeps only in-frame clones and is missing some. Here the sample spans about 94,000 clones, more than 85% being singletons. The sample was CD4+ T cells from blood, taken before the transplant. The receptors stem from a human donor who received a combined kidney and bone marrow transplant.

This rearrangement joins TRBV5-1 to TRBJ2-1, with D maybe TRBD1 (6 bases). The V end was cut by 4 bases, the J end by 0 bases, with 14 bases between. Germline assignment: CDR1 SGHRS and CDR2 YFSETQ. This CDR3 has 16 residues. The CDR3 bases are TGCGCCAGCAGCCCCTACAGGGAGAGCTCCTACAATGAGCAGTTCTTC. Its translation is CASSPYRESSYNEQFF.

This clone was observed a single time. The V and J genes are TRBV19 and TRBJ1-2, with 8 bases matching TRBD1. This CDR3 is built from 14 residues. Losses at the gene ends were 9 bases for V and 5 bases for J; bases not matched to a gene: 11. In germline, CDR1 is LNHDA, CDR2 SQIVND (reference sequence). The CDR3 loop reads CASTLRTGQYGYTF. CDR3 sequence (DNA): TGTGCCAGCACGCTTCGGACAGGGCAGTATGGCTACACCTTC.

The genes are TRBV7-2 and TRBJ1-1; possible D gene TRBD1, 6 bases. This CDR3 has 17 amino acids. V shed 1 base and J shed 5 bases, with 20 bases lying between them. Germline CDR1 SGHTA, CDR2 FQGNSA. In DNA, the CDR3 is TGTGCCAGCAGCTTAGTGGGGTTAGGGGGGGCTAGTACTGAAGCTTTCTTT. Its translation is CASSLVGLGGASTEAFF.

The chain is built from TRBV7-2 and TRBJ2-1; possibly TRBD1 for D (6 bases). The germline V and J ends were trimmed by 1 base and 6 bases, with 7 bases remaining between them. The CDR3 has 13 residues. CDR1 is SGHTA and CDR2 is FQGNSA in the germline V gene. CDR3 protein: CASSLDRVNEQFF. The CDR3 coding sequence is TGTGCCAGCAGCTTAGACAGGGTCAATGAGCAGTTCTTC.

This chain connects TRBV5-1 to TRBJ2-7; 9 bases agree with TRBD1. J gave up 5 bases and V 4 bases, and 7 bases lay outside the gene matches. Looked up from germline, CDR1 is SGHRS and CDR2 is YFSETQ. This CDR3 region has 14 residues. CDR3 amino acids: CASSRDRVRNEQYF. The CDR3 bases are TGCGCCAGCAGCCGGGACAGGGTACGAAACGAGCAGTACTTC.

The chain is built from TRBV19 and TRBJ1-1; D is uncertain. Germline lookup yields CDR1 LNHDA and CDR2 SQIVND (reference sequence). The CDR3 contains 15 residues. Trimming stripped 5 bases from V and 6 bases from J, with 19 bases between. The CDR3, as DNA: TGTGCCAGTAGTCTTTCGGTCCAAAGGCGGTCTGAAGCTTTCTTT. This encodes CASSLSVQRRSEAFF.

This clone was recorded once. The gene calls are TRBV5-4 and TRBJ1-1, with D possibly matching TRBD1 (5 bases). Trimming stripped 6 bases from V and 0 bases from J, with 15 bases between. Germline V gene sequence: CDR1 SGHNT, CDR2 YYREEE (reference sequence). CDR3 length: 15 amino acids. In nucleotides, the CDR3 is TGTGCCAGCACCCCTGGGGGGACGTTGAACACTGAAGCTTTCTTT. Its translation: CASTPGGTLNTEAFF.

The chain joins TRBV27 to TRBJ1-1; the D gene is possibly TRBD1 (6 bases). V was pared by 6 bases and J by 4 bases, with 15 bases between. This CDR3 is 14 amino acids long. Germline V lookup: CDR1 MNHEY, CDR2 SMNVEV (reference sequence). CDR3 protein: CASRLRTVGTEAFF. The DNA of the CDR3 is TGTGCCAGCAGGTTGAGGACAGTAGGCACTGAAGCTTTCTTT.

A few counts support this clone. The V gene is TRBV6-1, the J gene TRBJ2-7; TRBD1 is a possible D gene (6 bases). CDR1 and CDR2 from the germline V gene are MNHNS and SASEGT. The CDR3 totals 15 residues. The V end was cut by 5 bases, the J end by 0 bases, with 14 bases between. The CDR3 loop reads CASSWTDINSYEQYF. The DNA of the CDR3 is TGTGCCAGCAGTTGGACAGACATTAACTCCTACGAGCAGTACTTC.

The chain couples TRBV19 to TRBJ2-1; D is unresolved. Germline V gene sequence: CDR1 LNHDA, CDR2 SQIVND (reference sequence). The CDR3 length is 11 residues. The V gene lost 7 bases and the J gene lost 5 bases, with 6 bases spanning the gap. Here the CDR3 reads CASNYNNEQFF. The DNA of the CDR3 is TGTGCCAGTAATTATAACAATGAGCAGTTCTTC.

This sequence joins TRBV7-2 and TRBJ2-3; D perhaps matches TRBD2 (5 bases). The CDR3 length is 13 residues. Trimming removed 3 bases at V and 2 bases at J, with 6 bases between. Germline V gives CDR1 SGHTA, CDR2 FQGNSA. This CDR3 reads CASSLRDTDTQYF. The DNA for the CDR3 is TGTGCCAGCAGCTTGAGGGACACAGATACGCAGTATTTT.

In DNA, the CDR3 is TGTGCCAGCTCCCGACTAGCGGAAAGCACAGATACGCAGTATTTT. Translating it yields CASSRLAESTDTQYF. The chain couples TRBV18 to TRBJ2-3; 9 nucleotides line up with TRBD2. V shed 6 bases, J shed 0 bases, and the junction held 4 bases outside the gene matches. Germline V gene lookup returns CDR1 KGHSH and CDR2 LQKENI. The CDR3 is 15 amino acids.

The chain is built from TRBV9 and TRBJ2-7; tentative D call: TRBD1 (5 bases). CDR1 is SGDLS and CDR2 is YYNGEE in the germline V gene. The germline V and J ends were trimmed by 1 base and 3 bases, with 8 bases remaining between them. The CDR3 contains 13 residues. The CDR3 DNA is TGTGCCAGCAGCGTATCCCAGGGCTACGAGCAGTACTTC. Translating it yields CASSVSQGYEQYF.

This clone appeared a single time. This sample includes further DNA sequences coding for the same CDR3. The V and J genes are TRBV27 and TRBJ2-5; D is undetermined. Germline values: CDR1 MNHEY, CDR2 SMNVEV (reference sequence). The CDR3 covers 11 residues. Trimming stripped 3 bases from V and 5 bases from J, with 4 bases between. This chain's CDR3 is CASSFRETQYF. CDR3 bases: TGTGCCAGCAGTTTTCGGGAGACCCAGTACTTC.

The CDR3 spells CASSQDPGGRIQPGNEQFF. The CDR3 DNA follows: TGCGCCAGCAGCCAAGATCCGGGAGGGCGGATCCAACCGGGCAATGAGCAGTTCTTC. The chain combines TRBV4-1 with TRBJ2-1; TRBD2 aligns across 8 bases. This CDR3 comprises 19 residues. J gave up 6 bases and V 0 bases, and 16 bases lay outside the gene matches. The germline gives CDR1 MGHRA, CDR2 YSYEKL.

The chain uses TRBV10-3 and TRBJ2-2, with D perhaps matching TRBD2 (6 bases). The CDR3 has 14 amino acids. V was shortened by 7 bases and J by 2 bases, with 11 bases between the two germline ends. Germline lookup yields CDR1 ENHRY and CDR2 SYGVKD. Here the CDR3 DNA reads TGTGCCATCAATAAGGACTATAACACCGGGGAGCTGTTTTTT. Its protein product is CAINKDYNTGELFF.

This sequence joins TRBV5-6 and TRBJ2-7; D perhaps matches TRBD1 (7 bases). V shed 4 bases and J shed 6 bases, with 20 bases lying between them. This CDR3 is built from 15 residues. Germline V gives CDR1 SGHDT, CDR2 YYEEEE. CDR3 residues: CASSPGLNRGGEQYF. CDR3 coding DNA: TGTGCCAGCAGCCCAGGATTAAACAGGGGAGGCGAGCAGTACTTC.

This clone was seen once. The V gene is TRBV5-1, the J gene TRBJ1-3, with TRBD1 identical over 8 bases. The ends lost 4 bases at V and 2 bases at J; junction bases unmatched: 5. The CDR3 loop spans 15 amino acids. CDR1 is SGHRS, CDR2 YFSETQ, per germline. The CDR3 DNA reads as TGCGCCAGCAGCCCGCAGACAGGGGCTGGAAACACCATATATTTT. Its protein is CASSPQTGAGNTIYF.

The chain links TRBV7-2 to TRBJ1-5; 7 nucleotides agree with TRBD1. Germline CDR1 and CDR2: SGHTA and FQGNSA. V lost 3 bases and J lost 4; bases outside the gene matches: 6. This CDR3 has 15 amino acids. CDR3 amino acids: CASSFVQGMNQPQHF. The DNA for the CDR3 is TGTGCCAGCAGCTTTGTACAGGGGATGAATCAGCCCCAGCATTTT.

This sequence joins TRBV28 and TRBJ2-7; 8 bases line up with TRBD1. The CDR3 totals 16 residues. Germline values: CDR1 MDHEN, CDR2 SYDVKM. J was trimmed by 4 bases and V by 2 bases; bases with no gene match: 10. The chain's CDR3 is CASSLRGRTGRYEQYF. The CDR3 DNA is TGTGCCAGCAGTTTAAGGGGGAGGACAGGGCGGTACGAGCAGTACTTC.

The chain carries TRBV28 and TRBJ2-7, with 7 bases lining up with TRBD1. This CDR3 has 13 amino acids. CDR1 and CDR2 from the germline V gene are MDHEN and SYDVKM. V shed 5 bases, J shed 2 bases, and the junction held 3 bases outside the gene matches. The CDR3 sequence is CASSDRVTYEQYF. For the CDR3, the DNA is TGTGCCAGCAGTGACAGGGTAACCTACGAGCAGTACTTC.

A single count supports this clone. The chain couples TRBV15 to TRBJ2-7; 8 bases map to TRBD2. CDR1 and CDR2 from the germline V gene are LNHNV and YYDKDF (reference sequence). V lost 1 base, J lost 1 base, and 6 bases stayed unmatched. The CDR3 has 16 amino acids. The CDR3 DNA sequence: TGTGCCACCAGCAGAGTAAACGGGGGGGAATCCTACGAGCAGTACTTC. Translating gives CATSRVNGGESYEQYF.

This clone was observed a single time. The V call is TRBV4-3, the J call TRBJ2-3, with a weak D call TRBD2 (5 bases). CDR1 is LGHNA, CDR2 YSLEER, per germline. V lost 1 base and J lost 0, with 17 bases in between. The CDR3 consists of 18 residues. In DNA, the CDR3 is TGCGCCAGCAGCCAAGTGCGTTCCCTAGCAGATAGCACAGATACGCAGTATTTT. The encoded protein is CASSQVRSLADSTDTQYF.

This clone has a handful of counts. The V gene is TRBV2, the J gene TRBJ1-1; D perhaps matches TRBD1 (5 bases). Germline V lookup: CDR1 SNHLY, CDR2 FYNNEI. V gave up 6 bases and J gave up 1 base, with 12 bases separating them. The CDR3 extends over 14 amino acids. Here the CDR3 DNA reads TGTGCCAGCAGACCGACAGAATCGAACACTGAAGCTTTCTTT. It encodes CASRPTESNTEAFF.

The rearrangement links TRBV5-1 to TRBJ2-3; D is uncertain. CDR3 size: 15 residues. The germline gives CDR1 SGHRS, CDR2 YFSETQ. V was trimmed by 7 bases and J by 4 bases, leaving 19 bases between them. The CDR3 DNA sequence: TGCGCCAGCGCGTTGGCAGGCCATGGCGCAGATACGCAGTATTTT. Translating it yields CASALAGHGADTQYF.

Only a few counts were recorded for this clone. V usage is TRBV19 and J usage is TRBJ2-7, with D possibly matching TRBD1 (5 bases). The CDR3 contains 11 residues. Germline V lookup: CDR1 LNHDA, CDR2 SQIVND (reference sequence). V lost 3 bases, J lost 5 bases, and 5 bases lay in between. CDR3 sequence reads: CASSIRDEQYF. The CDR3 DNA is TGTGCCAGTAGTATCAGGGACGAGCAGTACTTC.

The chain couples TRBV5-1 to TRBJ2-3; 13 positions match TRBD2. After removal of 2 bases from V and 4 bases from J, the junction contained 7 bases not matched to a gene. Germline lookup yields CDR1 SGHRS and CDR2 YFSETQ. The CDR3 consists of 17 residues. CDR3: CASSFRLAGGWADTQYF. CDR3 nucleotides: TGCGCCAGCAGCTTTCGACTAGCGGGAGGTTGGGCAGATACGCAGTATTTT.

The chain joins TRBV7-2 to TRBJ1-1; D is ambiguous. This CDR3 region has 15 residues. Looked up from germline, CDR1 is SGHTA and CDR2 is FQGNSA. V was pared by 4 bases and J by 5 bases, with 17 bases between. CDR3 DNA sequence: TGTGCCAGCAGCTCTCGGCCGGGAGGAAGTACTGAAGCTTTCTTT. Amino acids: CASSSRPGGSTEAFF.

This clone has more than one count but fewer than ten. The chain uses TRBV2 and TRBJ2-2; no reliable D call. The CDR3 length is 12 residues. Germline CDR1 reads SNHLY; CDR2 reads FYNNEI. V was pared by 9 bases and J by 6 bases, with 11 bases between. The CDR3 sequence is CASMMSAGELFF. As DNA, the CDR3 is TGTGCCAGTATGATGAGCGCCGGGGAGCTGTTTTTT.

In this sample, this clone turned up once. J is TRBJ2-3 and V is TRBV21-1; TRBD2, the table's D call, was not compared with the DNA. TRBV21-1 is annotated as a pseudogene. CDR3 size: 22 residues. For the CDR3, the DNA is TGTGCCAGCAGCAAATGCTCGGCGGTTAGCGGGGGGGCGGCCGCGGGCACAGATACGCAGTATTTT. Translated, it gives CASSKCSAVSGGAAAGTDTQYF.

This clone is a singleton in its sample. DNA for the CDR3: TGTGCCAGCAGCCAAGCTGAGGGAGGGCGAGAGACCCAGTACTTC. It codes for CASSQAEGGRETQYF. V usage is TRBV4-2 and J usage is TRBJ2-5, with 7 bases that match TRBD2. With 1 base clipped from V and 4 bases from J, the junction kept 6 bases outside the gene matches. CDR1 is LGHNA and CDR2 is YNFKEQ in the germline V gene. CDR3 length equals 15 residues.

This sequence joins TRBV28 and TRBJ1-1, with D tentatively TRBD1 (5 bases). The germline V gene has CDR1 MDHEN and CDR2 SYDVKM. The CDR3 length is 16 residues. V was cut by 2 bases and J by 4 bases, with 17 bases left in between. For the CDR3, the DNA is TGTGCCAGCAGTTTAAACGGTTGGGGCGGGAGCACTGAAGCTTTCTTT. It specifies CASSLNGWGGSTEAFF.